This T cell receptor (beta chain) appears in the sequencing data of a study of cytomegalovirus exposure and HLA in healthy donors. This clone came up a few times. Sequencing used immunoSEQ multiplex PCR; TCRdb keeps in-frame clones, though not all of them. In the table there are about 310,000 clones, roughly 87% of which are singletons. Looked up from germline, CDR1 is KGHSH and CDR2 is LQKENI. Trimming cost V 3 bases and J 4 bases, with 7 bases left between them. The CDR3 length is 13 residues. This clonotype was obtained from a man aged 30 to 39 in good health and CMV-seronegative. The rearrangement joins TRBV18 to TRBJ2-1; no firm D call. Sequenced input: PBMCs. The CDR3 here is CASSPSPYNEQFF. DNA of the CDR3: TGTGCCAGCTCACCCTCTCCTTACAATGAGCAGTTCTTC.